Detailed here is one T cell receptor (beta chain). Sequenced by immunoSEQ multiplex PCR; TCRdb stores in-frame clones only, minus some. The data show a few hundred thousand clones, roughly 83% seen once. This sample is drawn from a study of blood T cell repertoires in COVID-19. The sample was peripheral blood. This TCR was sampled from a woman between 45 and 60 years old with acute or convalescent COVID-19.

The CDR3 DNA reads TGTGCCAGCAGTCGGAGCGGGAGCGGTAATGAGCAGTTCTTC. Amino acids: CASSRSGSGNEQFF. This chain joins TRBV6-5 and TRBJ2-1; 8 nucleotides align to TRBD2. This CDR3 has 14 residues. V gave up 5 bases and J gave up 7 bases; unmatched junction bases: 7. Germline V CDR1 and CDR2: MNHEY, SVGAGI.